Following are 16 T cell receptor beta chains from one sample sequenced in a study of blood T cell repertoires in COVID-19. Assay: immunoSEQ multiplex PCR; the TCRdb copy retains only in-frame clones and omits some. The sample has about 210,000 clones, almost 85% seen once. The sequencing sample was made of peripheral blood. The source of these receptors is a woman aged 40 to 50 with acute or convalescent COVID-19.

This clone occurred a few times. The chain carries TRBV19 and TRBJ1-1, with 9 bases identical to TRBD1. V trimming: 2 bases; J trimming: 5 bases; junction bases outside the gene matches: 9. The length of the CDR3 is 16 residues. The germline V gene has CDR1 LNHDA and CDR2 SQIVND (reference sequence). Written as DNA, the CDR3 is TGTGCCAGTAGTATAATAAATACAGGGGGCCATACTGAAGCTTTCTTT. This encodes CASSIINTGGHTEAFF.

The chain uses TRBV12-5 and TRBJ2-1; 9 bases align to TRBD2. CDR1 and CDR2 (germline): LGHNT, FRNRAP. CDR3 length equals 16 residues. With V trimmed by 2 bases and J by 7 bases, 9 bases remained unmatched. CDR3 DNA sequence: TGTGCTAGTGGTTTGCCAGCGGGAGGAAATCGAAATGAGCAGTTCTTC. It is translated as CASGLPAGGNRNEQFF.

V is TRBV6-2 or TRBV6-3 and J is TRBJ1-1; D is possibly TRBD1 (6 bases). The CDR3 extends over 14 amino acids. Germline loops: CDR1 MNHEY, CDR2 SVGEGT. The V end was cut by 2 bases, the J end by 3 bases, with 10 bases between. CDR3 sequence (DNA): TGTGCCAGCAGTTACGGTGGACAGTACACTGAAGCTTTCTTT. The encoded protein is CASSYGGQYTEAFF.

This clone was observed a few times. The V gene is TRBV7-2, the J gene TRBJ2-7, with 7 nucleotides matching TRBD2. With 1 base clipped from V and 7 bases from J, the junction kept 16 bases outside the gene matches. The CDR3 has 17 residues. Per germline, CDR1 SGHTA and CDR2 FQGNSA. The CDR3 is CASSLVLASGPMGEQYF. DNA for the CDR3: TGTGCCAGCAGCTTAGTTTTGGCTAGCGGACCCATGGGAGAGCAGTACTTC. The variable domain in full, completed from reference TRBV7-2 and TRBJ2-7, reads GAGVSQSPSNKVTEKGKDVELRCDPISGHTALYWYRQSLGQGLEFLIYFQGNSAPDKSGLPSDRFSAERTGGSVSTLTIQRTQQEDSAVYLCASSLVLASGPMGEQYFGPGTRLTVT.

The table lists this clone with a few counts. This sequence joins TRBV7-9 and TRBJ2-1; 12 bases agree with TRBD2. CDR1 is SEHNR, CDR2 FQNEAQ, per germline (reference sequence). Trimming removed 4 bases from V and 12 bases from J; junction bases left unmatched: 4. CDR3 length: 13 residues. The CDR3: CASSWTSGKGQFF. Here the CDR3 DNA reads TGTGCCAGCAGCTGGACTAGCGGGAAGGGGCAGTTCTTC.

V gene TRBV5-6 combines with J gene TRBJ1-1, with TRBD1 identical over 8 bases. The CDR3 is 15 amino acids. The V gene's germline CDR1 is SGHDT and CDR2 YYEEEE. Germline trimming cut 3 bases from V and 1 base from J; bases unmatched to any gene: 5. CDR3 loop: CASSSAGGPNTEAFF. CDR3 DNA sequence: TGTGCCAGCAGCTCCGCAGGGGGCCCGAACACTGAAGCTTTCTTT.

The J gene is TRBJ1-1, the V gene TRBV19, with D possibly TRBD1 on 5 matching bases. CDR1 is LNHDA and CDR2 is SQIVND in the germline V gene (reference sequence). V was pared by 4 bases and J by 1 base, with 7 bases between. There are 13 residues in the CDR3. CDR3 DNA sequence: TGTGCCAGTAGTAATCAGGGGAACACTGAAGCTTTCTTT. This translates into CASSNQGNTEAFF.

The gene calls are TRBV18 and TRBJ1-5; 10 nucleotides line up with TRBD1. Germline assignment: CDR1 KGHSH and CDR2 LQKENI. With 2 bases clipped from V and 5 bases from J, the junction kept 0 bases outside the gene matches. This CDR3 region has 14 residues. CDR3 sequence: CASSPGTGDQPQHF. The DNA of the CDR3 is TGTGCCAGCTCACCAGGGACAGGGGATCAGCCCCAGCATTTT.

This chain uses TRBV10-2 with TRBJ2-7, with TRBD2 as a possible D gene (5 bases). There are 13 residues in the CDR3. V lost 4 bases, J lost 5 bases, and 12 bases lay in between. From germline, CDR1 is WSHSY and CDR2 SAAADI. The CDR3 loop reads CASSVTGNHEQYF. The CDR3 DNA reads TGCGCCAGCAGTGTTACGGGGAACCACGAGCAGTACTTC.

CDR3 bases: TGTGCCTGGTGTTCTGGGACAGGGTCCTACGAGCAGTACTTC. Protein sequence: CAWCSGTGSYEQYF. The chain recombines TRBV30 with TRBJ2-7; 9 bases line up with TRBD1. CDR1 and CDR2 from the germline V gene are GTSNPN and SVGIG (reference sequence). V shed 5 bases and J 1 base; nucleotides not matched to a gene: 6. The CDR3 totals 14 residues.

The sample holds a few counts of this clone. The identical CDR3 is also encoded by other nucleotide sequences in the sample. The rearrangement uses TRBV11-2 and TRBJ2-7; D may be TRBD2 (6 bases). Per the germline V gene, CDR1 is SGHAT and CDR2 is FQNNGV. V lost 0 bases and J lost 0, with 9 bases in between. The length of the CDR3 is 15 residues. CDR3 in amino acids: CASSLERGSSYEQYF. The CDR3 DNA follows: TGTGCCAGCAGCTTAGAGCGGGGAAGCTCCTACGAGCAGTACTTC.

The chain uses TRBV19 and TRBJ2-3, with 11 nucleotides matching TRBD2. With V trimmed by 4 bases and J by 4 bases, 16 bases remained unmatched. The CDR3 sequence is 19 residues long. Germline V lookup: CDR1 LNHDA, CDR2 SQIVND (reference sequence). The CDR3 nucleotides are TGTGCCAGTAGTACTCTGGGGCTAGCGGGAGGAGCAGGTGCAGATACGCAGTATTTT. As protein: CASSTLGLAGGAGADTQYF.

V usage is TRBV7-9 and J usage is TRBJ1-5, with TRBD1 identical over 8 bases. The ends lost 2 bases at V and 6 bases at J; junction bases unmatched: 12. CDR1 and CDR2 (germline): SEHNR, FQNEAQ (reference sequence). This CDR3 spans 17 amino acids. The CDR3 loop is CASSLSAAGGAGQPQHF. CDR3 coding DNA: TGTGCCAGCAGCTTATCGGCGGCAGGGGGCGCGGGTCAGCCCCAGCATTTT.

This clone was recorded only once. This sequence joins TRBV5-3 and TRBJ2-2; 12 bases are a match to TRBD2. TRBV5-3 is an ORF, with its function uncertain. There are 17 residues in the CDR3. The J segment lost 1 base and the V segment lost 0 bases, leaving 1 base of the junction unmatched. The CDR3 coding sequence is TGTGCCAGAAGCTTGGGACTAGCGGGAGAGAACACCGGGGAGCTGTTTTTT. Translation gives CARSLGLAGENTGELFF.

Only one count was recorded for this clone. CDR3 loop: CSVAPRPILSEQYF. DNA of the CDR3: TGCAGCGTCGCCCCGCGGCCCATCTTATCTGAGCAGTACTTC. V and J are TRBV29-1 and TRBJ2-7, with unresolved D. V was clipped by 6 bases and J by 7 bases, with 22 bases between them. Looked up from germline, CDR1 is SQVTM and CDR2 is ANQGSEA. The CDR3 contains 14 residues.

The rearrangement joins TRBV19 to TRBJ1-5, with 8 positions matching TRBD1. The CDR3 is 16 residues long. Germline V gives CDR1 LNHDA, CDR2 SQIVND (reference sequence). Losses at the gene ends were 3 bases for V and 7 bases for J; bases not matched to a gene: 11. The CDR3: CASSIRGDRYEQPQHF. Written as DNA, the CDR3 is TGTGCCAGTAGTATTCGGGGGGACAGGTATGAACAGCCCCAGCATTTT.